A single sample is the source of the 15 T cell receptor beta chains below, sequenced in a study of blood T cell repertoires in COVID-19. Assay: immunoSEQ multiplex PCR; the TCRdb copy retains only in-frame clones and omits some. The sample lists roughly 150,000 clones; more than 85% were seen once. The material sequenced was peripheral blood. These receptors were taken from a woman aged 80 or over with COVID-19, enrolled during active disease.

The table lists this clone with a few counts. The chain is built from TRBV4-1 and TRBJ1-6, with D possibly TRBD1 on 6 matching bases. The germline V gene encodes CDR1 MGHRA and CDR2 YSYEKL. There are 19 residues in the CDR3. V was pared by 0 bases and J by 0 bases, with 15 bases between. This CDR3 reads CASSQEEGRGSSYNSPLHF. Here the CDR3 DNA reads TGCGCCAGCAGCCAAGAAGAGGGGAGGGGGAGCTCCTATAATTCACCCCTCCACTTT.

V usage is TRBV6-2 or TRBV6-3 and J usage is TRBJ2-7; D is undetermined. In germline, CDR1 is MNHEY, CDR2 SVGEGT. V lost 7 bases and J lost 2, with 9 bases in between. The CDR3 is 12 residues long. CDR3 nucleotides: TGTGCCAGCACCCCTGGGCCCTACGAGCAGTACTTC. Protein: CASTPGPYEQYF.

The chain couples TRBV14 to TRBJ1-3; no reliable D call. There are 15 residues in the CDR3. V lost 4 bases and J lost 0, with 10 bases in between. Germline-derived CDR1 and CDR2 are SGHDN and FVKESK. The CDR3 sequence: CASSLYGSSGNTIYF. Written as DNA, the CDR3 is TGTGCCAGCAGCCTATACGGGAGCTCTGGAAACACCATATATTTT.

The V gene is TRBV10-3, the J gene TRBJ2-2, with 10 bases lining up with TRBD1. Per the germline V gene, CDR1 is ENHRY and CDR2 is SYGVKD. V lost 10 bases, J lost 4 bases, and 9 bases stayed unmatched. The CDR3 runs 15 residues. CDR3 amino acids: CATRPGQGSTGELFF. The CDR3 region has the DNA TGTGCCACCCGTCCGGGACAGGGGAGCACCGGGGAGCTGTTTTTT.

The gene calls are TRBV9 and TRBJ1-5; D not certain. CDR3 length equals 15 residues. Germline V gene sequence: CDR1 SGDLS, CDR2 YYNGEE. Trimming took off 2 bases at V and 0 bases at J, with 9 bases between the two ends. As DNA, the CDR3 is TGTGCCAGCAGCGTTTCCGGGTATAGCAATCAGCCCCAGCATTTT. Its protein product is CASSVSGYSNQPQHF.

This rearrangement joins TRBV7-2 to TRBJ1-5; tentatively, D is TRBD1 (5 bases). CDR1 is SGHTA, CDR2 FQGNSA, per germline. The CDR3 is 17 amino acids. The germline V and J ends were trimmed by 1 base and 4 bases, with 17 bases remaining between them. The CDR3 sequence is CASSLVVGGAFNQPQHF. The CDR3 DNA is TGTGCCAGCAGCTTAGTCGTCGGAGGGGCTTTTAATCAGCCCCAGCATTTT.

The chain has TRBV6-5 and TRBJ1-4; tentative D call: TRBD1 (6 bases). Germline V gives CDR1 MNHEY, CDR2 SVGAGI. This CDR3 spans 14 amino acids. Trimming pared 6 bases from V and 0 bases from J, leaving 8 bases between. CDR3 coding DNA: TGTGCCAGCAGGGGGGACACAACTAATGAAAAACTGTTTTTT. Amino acid sequence: CASRGDTTNEKLFF.

This rearrangement joins TRBV28 to TRBJ1-2; no clear D. The CDR3 has 10 residues. Germline V gene lookup returns CDR1 MDHEN and CDR2 SYDVKM. V was pared by 6 bases and J by 5 bases, with 4 bases between. In DNA, the CDR3 is TGTGCCAGCAGGGAGTATGGCTACACCTTC. It encodes CASREYGYTF.

The CDR3 DNA reads as TGTGCCAGCAGTTTAATCGACAGTCCGAACACTGAAGCTTTCTTT. Translating it yields CASSLIDSPNTEAFF. The chain couples TRBV27 to TRBJ1-1; tentatively, D is TRBD1 (5 bases). V was cut by 2 bases and J by 1 base, with 11 bases left in between. The germline gives CDR1 MNHEY, CDR2 SMNVEV (reference sequence). This CDR3 is built from 15 residues.

The chain employs TRBV15 and TRBJ1-5, with D unclear. The CDR3 is 15 amino acids. The V end was cut by 5 bases, the J end by 5 bases, with 16 bases between. Germline assignment: CDR1 LNHNV and CDR2 YYDKDF (reference sequence). The CDR3 DNA reads TGTGCCACCAGCGTCCGAACATCCCCCGATCAGCCCCAGCATTTT. Amino acids: CATSVRTSPDQPQHF.

CDR3 in DNA: TGTGCCAGCAGGGTAGCGGGACGGCCGTACACCTTC. As protein: CASRVAGRPYTF. The chain combines TRBV28 with TRBJ1-2; tentatively, D is TRBD1 (5 bases). V dropped 6 bases and J dropped 11 bases, with 16 bases sitting between them. The CDR3 covers 12 residues. The V gene's germline CDR1 is MDHEN and CDR2 SYDVKM.

This clone was picked up one time. The chain employs TRBV25-1 and TRBJ2-4, with 9 positions matching TRBD2. This CDR3 region has 16 residues. Germline lookup yields CDR1 MGHDK and CDR2 SYGVNS. Germline trimming cut 3 bases from V and 4 bases from J; bases unmatched to any gene: 7. The CDR3 DNA reads as TGTGCCAGCAGTGAGCAATTGACTAGCGGTAAAAACATTCAGTACTTC. This gives the protein CASSEQLTSGKNIQYF.

This rearrangement joins TRBV7-2 to TRBJ1-4, with 7 nucleotides matching TRBD1. The CDR3 consists of 15 residues. Trimming at V came to 5 bases and at J to 3 bases, leaving 6 bases not matched to a gene. Germline CDR1 SGHTA, CDR2 FQGNSA. CDR3 bases: TGTGCCAGCAGCCTGGACAGGTCGGCTAATGAAAAACTGTTTTTT. As protein: CASSLDRSANEKLFF.

The J gene is TRBJ2-1, the V gene TRBV6-5, with D tentatively TRBD1 (5 bases). Trimming took 8 bases from V and 12 from J, leaving 17 bases between them. There are 12 residues in the CDR3. Germline CDR1 reads MNHEY; CDR2 reads SVGAGI. CDR3 bases: TGTGCCAGCTTCCTAAAAGGGGTTGGGCAGTTCTTC. Protein sequence: CASFLKGVGQFF.

The table lists this clone with a few counts. The CDR3 coding sequence is TGTGCCAGCAGCTCCCGGTGGACTAGGACCACTGAAGCTTTCTTT. It yields the protein CASSSRWTRTTEAFF. The chain is built from TRBV11-1 and TRBJ1-1; D call uncertain. Germline V CDR1 and CDR2: SGHAT, FQDESV (reference sequence). Trimming stripped 4 bases from V and 4 bases from J, with 16 bases between. The CDR3 covers 15 residues.